Below, 18 T cell receptor beta chains from the same sample are listed, as sequenced in a study of T cells after yellow fever vaccination. TCRdb called the 5' RACE reads again in MiXCR, with one record for every CDR3 protein. The data show more than 450,000 distinct CDR3 sequences, about a fifth seen once. The sample consisted of PBMCs, taken roughly 20 days after the first yellow fever vaccination. The receptors shown here come from a man between 18 and 35 years old who received the YFV17D yellow fever vaccine.

This clonotype was picked up a small number of times. The chain combines TRBV4-2 with TRBJ2-7, with no clear D. V was cut by 0 bases and J by 2 bases, with 14 bases left in between. Germline lookup yields CDR1 LGHNA and CDR2 YNFKEQ. This CDR3 region has 16 residues. The CDR3 region has the DNA TGTGCCAGCAGCCAAGATGACGGCAGTGAGACCTACGAGCAGTACTTC. Encoded protein: CASSQDDGSETYEQYF.

The genes are TRBV4-1 and TRBJ2-3, with TRBD2 matching 10 bases. J gave up 5 bases and V 4 bases, and 9 bases lay outside the gene matches. This CDR3 contains 16 residues. The germline CDR1 and CDR2 sequences are MGHRA and YSYEKL. DNA for the CDR3: TGCGCCAGCAGCCTATCAGCGGGGGGGGTGAAAGATACGCAGTATTTT. It is translated as CASSLSAGGVKDTQYF.

There are many counts of this clonotype. The rearrangement links TRBV5-1 to TRBJ2-2, with TRBD1 matching 7 bases. Germline V gives CDR1 SGHRS, CDR2 YFSETQ. The CDR3 contains 16 residues. Unmatched junction bases numbered 8, after V lost 0 bases and J lost 6 bases. CDR3 amino acids: CASSLDPNRGAGELFF. In DNA, the CDR3 is TGCGCCAGCAGCTTGGACCCGAACAGGGGCGCCGGGGAGCTGTTTTTT.

The rearrangement joins TRBV4-3 to TRBJ2-3; TRBD2 matches at 16 bases. Germline-derived CDR1 and CDR2 are LGHNA and YSLEER. The CDR3 contains 20 residues. J was trimmed by 7 bases and V by 4 bases; bases with no gene match: 17. The CDR3 DNA sequence: TGCGCCAGCAGCCGGGGGACTAGCGGGGGGGTCAAGAATCGTCGTTATACGCAGTATTTT. This gives the protein CASSRGTSGGVKNRRYTQYF.

This clonotype was picked up a small number of times. The rearrangement uses TRBV7-9 and TRBJ1-1; 11 nucleotides match TRBD1. J gave up 6 bases and V 2 bases, and 5 bases lay outside the gene matches. Germline assignment: CDR1 SEHNR and CDR2 FQNEAQ (reference sequence). CDR3 length: 15 amino acids. The CDR3 nucleotides read TGTGCCAGCAGCTTATGGGACAGGGGGAAATCTGAAGCTTTCTTT. It encodes CASSLWDRGKSEAFF.

Only a few counts were recorded for this clonotype. The chain is built from TRBV4-1 and TRBJ1-1; TRBD1 matches 7 bases. The germline CDR1 and CDR2 sequences are MGHRA and YSYEKL. The CDR3 loop spans 17 amino acids. The ends lost 3 bases at V and 4 bases at J; junction bases unmatched: 14. Here the CDR3 reads CASSHEREGAWSTEAFF. In DNA form, the CDR3 reads TGCGCCAGCAGCCATGAAAGGGAGGGGGCTTGGAGCACTGAAGCTTTCTTT.

This clonotype was found a few times. The J gene is TRBJ2-7, the V gene TRBV4-1; perhaps D is TRBD1 or TRBD2 (5 bases each). With 3 bases removed from V and 3 bases from J, the gap between germline ends came to 36 bases. Germline values: CDR1 MGHRA, CDR2 YSYEKL. The CDR3 runs to 22 residues. The CDR3 sequence is CASSHWVFFPVLSTGRVYEQYF. In DNA form, the CDR3 reads TGCGCCAGCAGCCATTGGGTATTCTTTCCGGTCTTGAGTACGGGACGGGTCTACGAGCAGTACTTC.

This clonotype turned up a few times. The chain is built from TRBV28 and TRBJ1-6; possibly TRBD1 for D (6 bases). The CDR3 is made up of 14 amino acids. Trimming pared 9 bases from V and 1 base from J, leaving 10 bases between. Looked up from germline, CDR1 is MDHEN and CDR2 is SYDVKM. The CDR3 DNA reads TGTGCCAGTAGGACAGATTCCTATAATTCACCCCTCCACTTT. Its translation: CASRTDSYNSPLHF. Combining the CDR3 with reference TRBV28 and TRBJ1-6 gives the whole variable domain DVKVTQSSRYLVKRTGEKVFLECVQDMDHENMFWYRQDPGLGLRLIYFSYDVKMKEKGDIPEGYSVSREKKERFSLILESASTNQTSMYLCASRTDSYNSPLHFGNGTRLTVT.

V and J are TRBV4-1 and TRBJ1-2; no definite D call. V gave up 3 bases and J gave up 8 bases, with 10 bases separating them. Germline loops: CDR1 MGHRA, CDR2 YSYEKL. The CDR3 consists of 12 residues. The CDR3 spells CASSQVAGGYTF. In nucleotides, the CDR3 is TGCGCCAGCAGCCAGGTGGCAGGAGGCTACACCTTC.

This clonotype has a handful of counts. This chain joins TRBV25-1 and TRBJ1-1; D ambiguous. The germline gives CDR1 MGHDK, CDR2 SYGVNS. There are 14 residues in the CDR3. Trimming stripped 6 bases from V and 0 bases from J, with 11 bases between. The DNA for the CDR3 is TGTGCCAGCAGCCCCGCGGGCGTGAACACTGAAGCTTTCTTT. It codes for CASSPAGVNTEAFF.

This clonotype was seen a few times. This chain joins TRBV2 and TRBJ2-7; D call uncertain. Trimming left V 5 bases short and J 6 bases short, with 14 bases between. Germline V gives CDR1 SNHLY, CDR2 FYNNEI. There are 13 residues in the CDR3. For the CDR3, the DNA is TGTGCCAGCAGTCTCCTGGCCCGGTCCGAGCAGTACGTC. Protein: CASSLLARSEQYV.

The chain recombines TRBV20-1 with TRBJ2-5; the match to TRBD2 covers 7 bases. Germline CDR1 and CDR2: DFQATT and SNEGSKA (reference sequence). The CDR3 covers 12 residues. CDR3 residues: CSLPGGLETQYF. CDR3 DNA sequence: TGCAGCCTCCCGGGGGGATTGGAGACCCAGTACTTC.

This clonotype was detected only a few times. The chain has TRBV20-1 and TRBJ2-7, with D tentatively TRBD1 (6 bases). This CDR3 has 12 residues. Germline assignment: CDR1 DFQATT and CDR2 SNEGSKA (reference sequence). Trimming took 6 bases from V and 2 from J, leaving 11 bases between them. The CDR3 nucleotides read TGCAGTGCCGTCAGGGGTACCTACGAGCAGTACTTC. Protein: CSAVRGTYEQYF.

This clonotype was counted at least ten times. The V and J genes are TRBV5-6 and TRBJ1-2; tentatively, D is TRBD1 (5 bases). V lost 3 bases and J 8 bases, leaving 11 bases between the germline ends. Germline CDR1 and CDR2: SGHDT and YYEEEE. This CDR3 is 12 amino acids long. CDR3 loop: CASSWDFGGYTF. The CDR3 DNA reads TGTGCCAGCAGCTGGGACTTTGGCGGCTACACCTTC.

V is TRBV20-1 and J is TRBJ2-1, with D maybe TRBD1 (6 bases). This CDR3 has 16 residues. Trimming took 0 bases from V and 2 from J, leaving 14 bases between them. Germline CDR1 reads DFQATT; CDR2 reads SNEGSKA (reference sequence). CDR3 protein: CSARDTTAGAYNEQFF. In nucleotides, the CDR3 is TGCAGTGCTAGAGATACAACGGCAGGGGCCTACAATGAGCAGTTCTTC.

This clonotype has at least ten counts. The chain is built from TRBV4-3 and TRBJ2-1, with D tentatively TRBD1 (6 bases). CDR1 is LGHNA, CDR2 YSLEER, per germline. V shed 1 base and J shed 1 base, with 8 bases lying between them. The CDR3 has 15 residues. For the CDR3, the DNA is TGCGCCAGCAGCCAAGGGACAGCTTCCTACAATGAGCAGTTCTTC. Translating gives CASSQGTASYNEQFF.

This clonotype was seen a few times. The chain carries TRBV6-1 and TRBJ2-1; 9 nucleotides align to TRBD2. CDR1 MNHNS and CDR2 SASEGT come from the germline V gene. The CDR3 contains 15 residues. The ends lost 6 bases at V and 4 bases at J; junction bases unmatched: 7. The CDR3 protein is CASRDLAGRYNEQFF. Here the CDR3 DNA reads TGTGCCAGCAGAGATCTAGCGGGGCGGTACAATGAGCAGTTCTTC.

The chain combines TRBV5-5 with TRBJ2-7, with 7 bases lining up with TRBD2. This CDR3 is built from 14 residues. V shed 0 bases, J shed 3 bases, and the junction held 3 bases outside the gene matches. Germline V lookup: CDR1 SGHKS, CDR2 YYEKEE (reference sequence). Here the CDR3 DNA reads TGTGCCAGCAGCTTGGTAGGGGAGGGCTACGAGCAGTACGTC. Protein sequence: CASSLVGEGYEQYV.